Listed here is a single T cell receptor beta chain. What it binds is not known. Beta-chain TCR CDR3 regions were amplified from RNA transcripts. RT-PCR was first run with HTBI primers, then multiplex PCR in a second round. MiXCR, applied by TCRdb to the multiplex PCR reads, yields one record per CDR3 protein. The data contain 200,000 to 250,000 distinct CDR3 sequences, 20% to 25% of them singletons. The source of the sample is a study of Graves' ophthalmopathy and Graves' hyperthyroidism. General study results and limits: Thyroid clonotypes that were expanded above 0.001 frequency mostly also appeared in blood.

The length of the CDR3 is 15 residues. With 5 bases clipped from V and 1 base from J, the junction kept 3 bases outside the gene matches. Germline V CDR1 and CDR2: MNHNS, SASEGT. This chain links TRBV6-1 with TRBJ2-7, with 12 bases identical to TRBD2. Material: peripheral blood. The receptor was isolated from a woman aged 50 to 65 with Graves' ophthalmopathy. In DNA, the CDR3 is TGTGCCAGCAGTAAAACTAGCGGGGGGTCCTACGAGCAGTACTTC. This sequence encodes CASSKTSGGSYEQYF.